The entry that follows covers one T cell receptor (beta chain) sequence. The antigen remains undetermined. These data come from a study of identical twins. Study findings and constraints: Excess sharing between twins was weaker in beta out-of-frame sequences.

Germline CDR1 reads SGHDN; CDR2 reads FVKESK. The trim removed 1 base at V and 6 bases at J, leaving 8 bases unmatched. This CDR3 is 16 amino acids long. TCRdb re-called the 5' RACE reads through MiXCR, storing one row per CDR3 protein. The sample contains some 1,700,000 distinct CDR3 sequences, 32% of which appear only once. The receptor comes from a newborn girl in good health. This rearrangement joins TRBV14 to TRBJ2-3; TRBD1 matches 9 bases. Material: cord blood. CDR3 protein: CASSQGEDRGADTQYF. CDR3 bases: TGTGCCAGCAGCCAAGGAGAGGACAGGGGAGCGGATACGCAGTATTTT.